A selection of T cell receptor beta chains follows, all from one sample in a study of blood T cell repertoires in COVID-19. Generated by immunoSEQ multiplex PCR, the TCRdb table keeps only in-frame clones and is missing some. The data show roughly 350,000 clones, around 85% seen once. Sequenced material: peripheral blood. These receptors all stem from a woman between 18 and 29 years old with acute or convalescent COVID-19. CDR3s include the opening cysteine and the closing phenylalanine or tryptophan. Each record gives: clone size, D gene, J gene, V gene, CDR3 DNA, CDR3 protein. A D gene is named only where the DNA matches it firmly. Clone size is given for some rows only: seen once, a few or many times, or a class if the clone is expanded.

-	-	TRBJ2-1	TRBV11-1	TGTGCCAGCAGCTTTCTCGGGGAGAACAATGAGCAGTTCTTC	CASSFLGENNEQFF
few	-	TRBJ1-2	TRBV7-8	TGTGCCAGCAGCTTATCAGGGGATGTGCGAGGCTACACCTTC	CASSLSGDVRGYTF
once	-	TRBJ1-5	TRBV3-1/TRBV3-2	TGTGCCAGCAGCACAGGGATTTATCAGCCCCAGCATTTT	CASSTGIYQPQHF
-	TRBD1	TRBJ1-2	TRBV6-2/TRBV6-3	TGTGCCAGCAGCGGACAGGGCTATGGCTACACCTTC	CASSGQGYGYTF
-	TRBD1	TRBJ1-4	TRBV9	TGTGCCAGCAGCGTCGGGACAGTAAATAATGAAAAACTGTTTTTT	CASSVGTVNNEKLFF
-	-	TRBJ2-5	TRBV15	TGTGCCACCAGCAGAGATAACCGGGTGCGAGAGACCCAGTACTTC	CATSRDNRVRETQYF
-	-	TRBJ2-7	TRBV6-5	TGTGCCAGCACCACAAGGGTAGCGGTAACCTACGAGCAGTACTTC	CASTTRVAVTYEQYF
-	-	TRBJ1-6	TRBV5-5	TGTGCCAGCAGCTTGGCAACGGTCACAGAGAATTCACCCCTCCACTTT	CASSLATVTENSPLHF
-	TRBD2	TRBJ2-7	TRBV7-2	TGTGCCAGCAGCACCGCCGGGACTAGCGTCTACGAGCAGTACTTC	CASSTAGTSVYEQYF
-	TRBD1	TRBJ1-5	TRBV27	TGTGCCAGCAGCTGGGTAGGGGGCAAAAGCAATCAGCCCCAGCATTTT	CASSWVGGKSNQPQHF
-	TRBD1	TRBJ1-2	TRBV7-8	TGTGCCAGCAGCCTCATTCCGGGACAGGGGAATGGCTACACCTTC	CASSLIPGQGNGYTF
-	-	TRBJ1-2	TRBV19	TGTGCCAGTAGTCCCTCCCTTTCGGCGGTGGAGGGCTACACCTTC	CASSPSLSAVEGYTF
few	-	TRBJ1-4	TRBV10-3	TGTGCCATCAGTGAGTCGATGGCCGCTGAAAAACTGTTTTTT	CAISESMAAEKLFF
-	-	TRBJ2-2	TRBV27	TGTGCCAGCAGAAAGACGGCGGCGAACACCGGGGAGCTGTTTTTT	CASRKTAANTGELFF
-	TRBD1	TRBJ1-4	TRBV6-2/TRBV6-3	TGTGCCAGCAGTTCAGACAGGGGGCCTGAAAAACTGTTTTTT	CASSSDRGPEKLFF
-	TRBD1	TRBJ2-7	TRBV29-1	TGCAGCGTTCCTCTTTACGGGACAGGGGACCGCTACGAGCAGTACTTC	CSVPLYGTGDRYEQYF
-	TRBD2	TRBJ2-3	TRBV7-9	TGTGCCAGCAGCTCTAGCGGGGGGACTTCAGATACGCAGTATTTT	CASSSSGGTSDTQYF
once	TRBD2	TRBJ2-2	TRBV28	TGTGCCAGCAGTCCCGAGGGACTAGCGGGGGTCACCGGGGAGCTGTTTTTT	CASSPEGLAGVTGELFF
-	TRBD2	TRBJ2-7	TRBV27	TGTGCCAGCGCTCCCACTAGCGGGAGTTATATCGAGCAGTACTTC	CASAPTSGSYIEQYF
once	-	TRBJ1-5	TRBV19	TGTGCCAGTACCCCAGGCCCGCGGGTCAATCAGCCCCAGCATTTT	CASTPGPRVNQPQHF
-	TRBD1	TRBJ2-2	TRBV3-1/TRBV3-2	TGTGCCAGCAGCCGAACCGGGACAGGGGTCACCGGGGAGCTGTTTTTT	CASSRTGTGVTGELFF
-	-	TRBJ1-3	TRBV28	TGTGCCAGCAGTACCGACAGATTAAATCCCCTCTTCCCGGGAAACACCATATATTTT	CASSTDRLNPLFPGNTIYF
-	TRBD1	TRBJ1-4	TRBV19	TGTGCCAGTAGTGTCCGGGACAGGGTCGGAAAACTGTTTTTT	CASSVRDRVGKLFF
-	TRBD2	TRBJ2-7	TRBV28	TGTGCCAGCAGTAAGCGGGGACGGATCTACGAGCAGTACTTC	CASSKRGRIYEQYF
few	-	TRBJ1-5	TRBV2	TGTGCCAGCAGGGGAGAGAATCAGCCCCAGCATTTT	CASRGENQPQHF
-	TRBD1	TRBJ1-1	TRBV11-3	TGTGCCAGCAGCTTAGGGGGACAGGGTGGTACTGAAGCTTTCTTT	CASSLGGQGGTEAFF
-	-	TRBJ1-1	TRBV19	TGTGCCAGTACTCCCGGGACATCGGCTACTGAAGCTTTCTTT	CASTPGTSATEAFF
-	-	TRBJ1-4	TRBV9	TGTGCCAGCAGCGGGTCAGGGGCAACTAATGAAAAACTGTTTTTT	CASSGSGATNEKLFF
once	TRBD1	TRBJ2-3	TRBV11-2	TGTGCCAGCAGCTTGGACAGGGGGGCAGATACGCAGTATTTT	CASSLDRGADTQYF
-	-	TRBJ1-3	TRBV28	TGTGCCAGCAGCCGAACAGACAGGCTAAGTGCCATATATTTT	CASSRTDRLSAIYF
-	TRBD1	TRBJ2-2	TRBV19	TGTGCCAGTAGATTGGGACAGGGGAACACCGGGGAGCTGTTTTTT	CASRLGQGNTGELFF
-	-	TRBJ2-5	TRBV9	TGTGCCAGCAGCGTAGCTAATAGGGCGGGGTGGGAGACCCAGTACTTC	CASSVANRAGWETQYF
-	-	TRBJ1-6	TRBV6-4	TGTGCCAGGGACGGACGGGGTTCATTTCCCCTCCACTTT	CARDGRGSFPLHF
-	-	TRBJ2-3	TRBV4-2	TGTGCCAGCAGCCAAGATCGAGCTCACACAGATACGCAGTATTTT	CASSQDRAHTDTQYF
-	TRBD1	TRBJ2-2	TRBV30	TGTGCCTGGGGAATACAGGGGGCAAACACCGGGGAGCTGTTTTTT	CAWGIQGANTGELFF
once	-	TRBJ2-5	TRBV2	TGTGCCAGCAGCGAGGTTAGGGAGACCCAGTACTTC	CASSEVRETQYF
-	-	TRBJ2-1	TRBV28	TGTGCCAGCAGTTTTGTTAGATTTAATGAGCAGTTCTTC	CASSFVRFNEQFF
-	-	TRBJ2-1	TRBV29-1	TGCAGCGTTGAAGATGGTGCGGGGGCCCTTTACAATGAGCAGTTCTTC	CSVEDGAGALYNEQFF
-	TRBD1	TRBJ1-5	TRBV6-6	TGTGCCAGCAGTTTCTCTCTAGGGGGCTTGATTCAGCCCCAGCATTTT	CASSFSLGGLIQPQHF
-	-	TRBJ1-1	TRBV5-1	TGCGCCAGCAGCTGGGGCAGGGCAGAGAAGAACACTGAAGCTTTCTTT	CASSWGRAEKNTEAFF
-	-	TRBJ2-2	TRBV27	TGTGCCAGCAGGCTCCTGGCCGTCACCGGGGAGCTGTTTTTT	CASRLLAVTGELFF
-	-	TRBJ1-2	TRBV29-1	TGCAGCGCTCGGGGTCCCCTCGCCAATGGCTACACCTTC	CSARGPLANGYTF
-	TRBD2	TRBJ2-3	TRBV10-3	TGTGCCATCAGGGAGGGACTAGCGGGAGATTCAGATACGCAGTATTTT	CAIREGLAGDSDTQYF
-	-	TRBJ1-6	TRBV27	TGTGCCAGCAGTTCGGTGGATTCACCCCTCCACTTT	CASSSVDSPLHF
-	TRBD1	TRBJ1-6	TRBV7-9	TGTGCCAGTACCGAGGGACAGGGGAACTCACCCCTCCACTTT	CASTEGQGNSPLHF
-	TRBD2	TRBJ2-7	TRBV11-3	TGTGCCAGCAGCTTAACCGGGACTAGCGGGGAGGGTACCTACGAGCAGTACTTC	CASSLTGTSGEGTYEQYF
-	-	TRBJ2-3	TRBV7-2	TGTGCCAGCAGCTTATCCCCGGGACTCACAGATACGCAGTATTTT	CASSLSPGLTDTQYF
-	-	TRBJ2-7	TRBV4-2	TGTGCCAGCAGCCAAGATGAAGGAGGGAGAGACTACGAGCAGTACTTC	CASSQDEGGRDYEQYF
-	TRBD1	TRBJ2-5	TRBV9	TGTGCCAGCAGCGTAGTAGGGGACAGAGGGGAGACCCAGTACTTC	CASSVVGDRGETQYF
few	-	TRBJ1-1	TRBV10-1	TGCGCCAGCAGTGAAGCTGCCGATATGAACACTGAAGCTTTCTTT	CASSEAADMNTEAFF
-	-	TRBJ1-2	TRBV6-5	TGTGCCAGCACCGCCGGGTCCAGCTATGGCTACACCTTC	CASTAGSSYGYTF
-	TRBD2	TRBJ2-7	TRBV9	TGTGCCAGCAGCGTAGACGGCGGGAGAGCCTACGAGCAGTACTTC	CASSVDGGRAYEQYF
-	-	TRBJ1-5	TRBV4-1	TGCGCCAGCAGCCAAGATCGGGGGGATCAGCCCCAGCATTTT	CASSQDRGDQPQHF
-	TRBD2	TRBJ2-7	TRBV5-1	TGCGCCAGCAGCTTGGCCCCTCATCGGGAGGCGGGCCACGAGCAGTACTTC	CASSLAPHREAGHEQYF
-	TRBD1	TRBJ1-3	TRBV30	TGTGCCTGGAGTGTTACAAGGACAGGGGTTTACTCTGGAAACACCATATATTTT	CAWSVTRTGVYSGNTIYF
-	TRBD1	TRBJ2-3	TRBV7-3	TGTGCCAGCAGCCGAACAGGGGGCAGGACAGATACGCAGTATTTT	CASSRTGGRTDTQYF
-	TRBD1	TRBJ2-7	TRBV5-6	TGTGCCAGCAGCCCTACAGTAGGACAGGTCTCCTACGAGCAGTACTTC	CASSPTVGQVSYEQYF